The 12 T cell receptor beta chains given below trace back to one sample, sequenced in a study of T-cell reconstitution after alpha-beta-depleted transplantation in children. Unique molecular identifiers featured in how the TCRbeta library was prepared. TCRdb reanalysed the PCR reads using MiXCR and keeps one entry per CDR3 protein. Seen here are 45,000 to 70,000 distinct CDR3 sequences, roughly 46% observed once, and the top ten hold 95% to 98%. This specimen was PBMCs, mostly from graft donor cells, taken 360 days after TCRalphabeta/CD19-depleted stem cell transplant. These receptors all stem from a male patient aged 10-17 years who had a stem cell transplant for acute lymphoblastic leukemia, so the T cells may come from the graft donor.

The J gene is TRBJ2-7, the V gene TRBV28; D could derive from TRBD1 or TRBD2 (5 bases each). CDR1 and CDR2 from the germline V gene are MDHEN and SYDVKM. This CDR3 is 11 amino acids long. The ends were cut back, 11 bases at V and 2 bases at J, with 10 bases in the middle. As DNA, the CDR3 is TGTGCCGGGGGAGATCCCTACGAGCAGTACTTC. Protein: CAGGDPYEQYF.

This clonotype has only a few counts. The CDR3: CASSPSGAARNHNEQFF. DNA of the CDR3: TGCGCCAGCAGCCCTAGCGGGGCGGCGCGGAATCACAATGAGCAGTTCTTC. V gene TRBV4-3 combines with J gene TRBJ2-1, with 9 bases matching TRBD2. Germline trimming cut 4 bases from V and 5 bases from J; bases unmatched to any gene: 12. CDR3 size: 17 residues. CDR1 is LGHNA, CDR2 YSLEER, per germline.

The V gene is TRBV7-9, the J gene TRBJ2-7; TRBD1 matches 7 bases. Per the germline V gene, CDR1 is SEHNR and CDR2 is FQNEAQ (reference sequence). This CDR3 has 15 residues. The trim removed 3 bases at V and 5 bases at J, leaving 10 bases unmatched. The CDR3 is CASSFMRQGFHEQYF. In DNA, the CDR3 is TGTGCCAGCAGCTTTATGAGACAGGGTTTCCACGAGCAGTACTTC. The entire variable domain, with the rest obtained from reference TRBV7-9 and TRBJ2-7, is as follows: DTGVSQNPRHKITKRGQNVTFRCDPISEHNRLYWYRQTLGQGPEFLTYFQNEAQLEKSRLLSDRFSAERPKGSFSTLEIQRTEQGDSAMYLCASSFMRQGFHEQYFGPGTRLTVT.

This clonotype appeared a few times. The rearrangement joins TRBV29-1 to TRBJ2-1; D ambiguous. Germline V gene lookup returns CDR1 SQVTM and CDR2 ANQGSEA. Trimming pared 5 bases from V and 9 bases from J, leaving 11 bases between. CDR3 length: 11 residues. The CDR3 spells CSVRVFSEQFF. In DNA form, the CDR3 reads TGCAGCGTTAGGGTGTTCAGTGAGCAGTTCTTC.

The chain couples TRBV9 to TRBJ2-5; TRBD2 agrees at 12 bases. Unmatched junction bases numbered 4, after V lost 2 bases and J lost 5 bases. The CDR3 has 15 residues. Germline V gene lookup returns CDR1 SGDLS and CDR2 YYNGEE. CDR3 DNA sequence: TGTGCCAGCAGCGTCCTAGCGGGGGGGCGGGAGACCCAGTACTTC. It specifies CASSVLAGGRETQYF.

The CDR3 protein is CASSLYKETQYF. CDR3 coding DNA: TGTGCCAGCAGTCTTTATAAGGAGACCCAGTACTTC. The chain has TRBV27 and TRBJ2-5; unclear D gene. V was clipped by 5 bases and J by 5 bases, with 9 bases between them. CDR1 is MNHEY and CDR2 is SMNVEV in the germline V gene (reference sequence). The CDR3 loop spans 12 amino acids.

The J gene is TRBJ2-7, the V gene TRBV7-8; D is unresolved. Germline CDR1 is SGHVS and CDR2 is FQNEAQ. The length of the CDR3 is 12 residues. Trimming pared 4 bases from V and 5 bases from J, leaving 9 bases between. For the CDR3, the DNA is TGTGCCAGCAGCTATGGTTACCACGAGCAGTACTTC. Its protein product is CASSYGYHEQYF.

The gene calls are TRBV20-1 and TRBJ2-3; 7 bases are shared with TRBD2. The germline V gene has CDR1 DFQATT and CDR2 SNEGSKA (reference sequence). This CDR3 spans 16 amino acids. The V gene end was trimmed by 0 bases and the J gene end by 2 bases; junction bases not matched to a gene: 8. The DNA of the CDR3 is TGCAGTGCTAGAGATATAGCTAGCGGCTTCACAGATACGCAGTATTTT. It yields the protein CSARDIASGFTDTQYF.

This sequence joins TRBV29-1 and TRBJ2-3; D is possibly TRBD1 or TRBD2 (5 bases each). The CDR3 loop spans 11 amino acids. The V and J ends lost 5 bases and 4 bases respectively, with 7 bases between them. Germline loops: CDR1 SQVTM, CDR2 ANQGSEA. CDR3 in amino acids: CSVRGADTQYF. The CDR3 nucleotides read TGCAGCGTTAGGGGAGCAGATACGCAGTATTTT.

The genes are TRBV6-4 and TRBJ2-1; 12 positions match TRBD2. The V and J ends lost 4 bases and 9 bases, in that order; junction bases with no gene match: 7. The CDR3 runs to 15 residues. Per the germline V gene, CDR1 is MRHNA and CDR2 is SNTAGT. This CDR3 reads CASSGLAGGPGEQFF. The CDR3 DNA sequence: TGTGCCAGCAGTGGCCTAGCGGGAGGGCCCGGTGAGCAGTTCTTC.

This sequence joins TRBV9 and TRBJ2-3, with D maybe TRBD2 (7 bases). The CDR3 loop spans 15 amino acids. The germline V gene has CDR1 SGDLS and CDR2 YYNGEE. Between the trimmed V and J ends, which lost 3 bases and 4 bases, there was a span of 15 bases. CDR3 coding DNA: TGTGCCAGCAGCGCCGAGGCGGGGGCGTCAGATACGCAGTATTTT. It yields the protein CASSAEAGASDTQYF.

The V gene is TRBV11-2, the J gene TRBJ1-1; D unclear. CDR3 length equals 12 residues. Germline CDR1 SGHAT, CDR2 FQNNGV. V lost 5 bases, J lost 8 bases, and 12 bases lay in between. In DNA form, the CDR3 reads TGTGCCAGCAGCCCTTATGGCTGGGAAGCTTTCTTT. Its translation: CASSPYGWEAFF.